This T cell receptor (beta chain) is from a study of T cell clonotyping in hematopoietic cell transplantation. The CDR3 totals 13 residues. V gave up 3 bases and J gave up 3 bases, with 8 bases separating them. Germline lookup yields CDR1 ENHRY and CDR2 SYGVKD. Libraries were prepared by immunoSEQ multiplex PCR; TCRdb keeps only in-frame clonotypes and omits some of them. The sample records nearly 9,000 clones, approximately 94% being singletons. The gene calls are TRBV10-3 and TRBJ2-5; TRBD1 is a possible D gene (6 bases). The sequencing used PBMCs, collected 100 days after allogeneic stem cell transplant. This clonotype was sampled from a male patient between 45 and 59 years old who had an allogeneic stem cell transplant from a related donor, so T cells may come from the graft donor. Some clones in this sample may be carry-over from other donors' samples. The CDR3 DNA follows: TGTGCCATCAGTGAAAGACAGGAAGAGACCCAGTACTTC. It encodes CAISERQEETQYF.